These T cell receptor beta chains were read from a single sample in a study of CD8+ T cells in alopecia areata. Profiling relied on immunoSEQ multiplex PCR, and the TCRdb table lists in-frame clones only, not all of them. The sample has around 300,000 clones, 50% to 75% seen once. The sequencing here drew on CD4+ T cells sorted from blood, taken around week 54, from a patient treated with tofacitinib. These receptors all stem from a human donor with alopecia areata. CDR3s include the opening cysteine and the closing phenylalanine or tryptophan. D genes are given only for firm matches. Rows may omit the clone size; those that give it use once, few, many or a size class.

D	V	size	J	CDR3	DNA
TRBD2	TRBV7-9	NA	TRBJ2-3	CASSRGGLAGSTDTQYF	TGTGCCAGCAGCCGTGGTGGACTAGCGGGGAGCACAGATACGCAGTATTTT
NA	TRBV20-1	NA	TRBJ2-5	CSARGGETQYF	TGCAGTGCTAGGGGCGGCGAGACCCAGTACTTC
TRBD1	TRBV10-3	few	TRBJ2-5	CAINSDREGETQYF	TGTGCCATCAACTCGGACAGGGAAGGAGAGACCCAGTACTTC
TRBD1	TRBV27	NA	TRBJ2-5	CASSQTGRETQYF	TGTGCCAGCAGCCAGACAGGGCGAGAGACCCAGTACTTC
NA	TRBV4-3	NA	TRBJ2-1	CASSQEAGYNEQFF	TGCGCCAGCAGCCAGGAGGCGGGGTACAATGAGCAGTTCTTC
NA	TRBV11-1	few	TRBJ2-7	CASSPSSYEQYF	TGTGCCAGCAGCCCCAGCTCCTACGAGCAGTACTTC
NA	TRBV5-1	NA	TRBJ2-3	CASSLGPRASDTQYF	TGCGCCAGCAGCTTGGGGCCCCGGGCGTCAGATACGCAGTATTTT
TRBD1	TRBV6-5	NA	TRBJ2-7	CASSAQGAEIYEQYF	TGTGCCAGCAGTGCGCAGGGGGCGGAAATCTACGAGCAGTACTTC
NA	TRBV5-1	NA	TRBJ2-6	CASSLVGILSGANVLTF	TGCGCCAGCAGCTTGGTAGGAATTCTCTCTGGGGCCAACGTCCTGACTTTC
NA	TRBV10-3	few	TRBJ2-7	CAISGVSGSYEQYF	TGTGCCATCAGTGGTGTTAGCGGATCGTACGAGCAGTACTTC
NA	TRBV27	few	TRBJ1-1	CASSPPGGDEAFF	TGTGCCAGCAGTCCCCCGGGAGGCGACGAAGCTTTCTTT
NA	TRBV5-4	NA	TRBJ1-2	CASSAGLLTNYGYTF	TGTGCCAGCAGCGCTGGACTTTTGACTAACTATGGCTACACCTTC
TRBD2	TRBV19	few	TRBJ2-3	CASRANRLAGRNSTDTQYF	TGTGCCAGTCGTGCAAATCGGCTAGCGGGGAGAAATAGCACAGATACGCAGTATTTT
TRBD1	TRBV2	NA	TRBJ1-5	CASTVGQGRDQPQHF	TGTGCCAGCACCGTCGGACAGGGTAGGGATCAGCCCCAGCATTTT
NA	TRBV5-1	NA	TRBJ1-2	CASSKDKAGSYGYTF	TGCGCCAGCAGCAAGGACAAAGCGGGTAGCTATGGCTACACCTTC
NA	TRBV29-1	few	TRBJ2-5	CSVEARVRETQYF	TGCAGCGTTGAAGCCCGGGTTCGGGAGACCCAGTACTTC
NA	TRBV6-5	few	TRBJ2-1	CASSPRNEQFF	TGTGCCAGCAGTCCTCGGAATGAGCAGTTCTTC
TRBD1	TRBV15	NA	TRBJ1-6	CATSKGGQGSPNNSPLHF	TGTGCCACCAGCAAAGGGGGACAGGGCTCCCCTAATAATTCACCCCTCCACTTT
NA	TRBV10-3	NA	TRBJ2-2	CAGGTGELFF	TGTGCCGGTGGAACCGGGGAGCTGTTTTTT
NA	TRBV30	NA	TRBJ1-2	CAWSVYRDKGYGYTF	TGTGCCTGGAGTGTGTATAGGGACAAGGGGTATGGCTACACCTTC
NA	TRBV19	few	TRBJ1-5	CASTLQGNQPQHF	TGTGCCAGTACCCTTCAGGGGAATCAGCCCCAGCATTTT
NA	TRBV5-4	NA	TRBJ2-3	CASSLVAGAGDTQYF	TGTGCCAGCAGCTTGGTGGCGGGGGCTGGGGATACGCAGTATTTT
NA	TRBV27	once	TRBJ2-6	CASSPLWAERLSGANVLTF	TGTGCCAGCAGCCCCCTGTGGGCAGAAAGACTATCTGGGGCCAACGTCCTGACTTTC
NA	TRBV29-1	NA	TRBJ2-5	CSAGVRSGEQYF	TGCAGTGCAGGCGTCCGGTCGGGGGAGCAGTACTTC
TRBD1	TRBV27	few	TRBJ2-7	CASSRRQGSEQYF	TGTGCCAGCAGTAGAAGACAGGGGAGCGAGCAGTACTTC
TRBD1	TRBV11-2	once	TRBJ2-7	CASSLLGQYEQYF	TGTGCCAGCAGCCTCCTGGGACAGTACGAGCAGTACTTC
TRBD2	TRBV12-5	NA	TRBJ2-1	CASGKASGAYNEQFF	TGTGCTAGTGGCAAAGCTAGCGGGGCGTACAATGAGCAGTTCTTC
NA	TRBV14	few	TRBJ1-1	CASSQNLNTEAFF	TGTGCCAGCAGCCAAAACCTGAACACTGAAGCTTTCTTT
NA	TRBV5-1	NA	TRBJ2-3	CASSGGTGPGTQYF	TGCGCCAGCAGCGGAGGTACAGGGCCGGGTACGCAGTATTTT
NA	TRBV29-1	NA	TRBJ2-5	CSVVDSEKETQYF	TGCAGCGTTGTGGACAGCGAAAAAGAGACCCAGTACTTC
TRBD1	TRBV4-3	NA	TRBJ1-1	CASSHGTGGLEAFF	TGCGCCAGCAGCCACGGGACAGGGGGCCTTGAAGCTTTCTTT
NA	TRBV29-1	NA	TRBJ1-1	CSVTMGGSTEAFF	TGCAGCGTCACCATGGGTGGGAGCACTGAAGCTTTCTTT
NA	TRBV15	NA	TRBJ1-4	CATSTWTVGAREKLFF	TGTGCCACCAGCACCTGGACGGTCGGGGCCCGGGAAAAACTGTTTTTT
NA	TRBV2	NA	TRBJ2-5	CASRVEETQYF	TGTGCCAGCAGGGTAGAGGAGACCCAGTACTTC
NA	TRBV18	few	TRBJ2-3	CASSPQLRNTQYF	TGTGCCAGCTCACCACAATTGAGGAATACGCAGTATTTT
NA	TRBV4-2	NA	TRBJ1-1	CASSPFGRMNTEAFF	TGTGCCAGCAGCCCCTTCGGGCGGATGAACACTGAAGCTTTCTTT
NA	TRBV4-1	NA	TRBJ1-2	CASSQDPGSGGYTF	TGCGCCAGCAGCCAAGATCCGGGGTCAGGGGGCTACACCTTC
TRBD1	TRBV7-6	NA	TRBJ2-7	CASSSGTAHSYEQYF	TGTGCCAGCAGCTCAGGGACAGCGCACTCCTACGAGCAGTACTTC
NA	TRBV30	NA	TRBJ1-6	CAFSQGENSPLHF	TGTGCCTTTTCACAGGGTGAGAATTCACCCCTCCACTTT
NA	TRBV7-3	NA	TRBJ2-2	CASSTNSGELFF	TGTGCCAGCAGCACCAACTCCGGGGAGCTGTTTTTT
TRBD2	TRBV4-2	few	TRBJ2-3	CASSLAGGDTDTQYF	TGTGCCAGCAGCCTAGCGGGGGGCGATACAGATACGCAGTATTTT
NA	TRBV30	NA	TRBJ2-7	CAWSKGGPYEQYF	TGTGCCTGGAGCAAAGGAGGCCCCTACGAGCAGTACTTC
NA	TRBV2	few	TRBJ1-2	CASSEIAGLNYGYTF	TGTGCCAGCAGTGAGATTGCGGGTTTGAACTATGGCTACACCTTC
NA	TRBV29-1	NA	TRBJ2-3	CSVPGSVTDTQYF	TGCAGCGTCCCAGGGTCTGTCACAGATACGCAGTATTTT
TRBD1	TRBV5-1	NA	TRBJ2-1	CASSTGGRGYHNEQFF	TGCGCCAGCAGCACAGGGGGTCGGGGGTACCACAATGAGCAGTTCTTC
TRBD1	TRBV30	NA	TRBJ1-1	CASSGQAMNTEAFF	TGTGCCTCCTCAGGACAGGCGATGAACACTGAAGCTTTCTTT
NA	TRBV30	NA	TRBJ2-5	CARTRLGVGPNQETQYF	TGTGCCCGGACTCGTTTGGGAGTAGGACCAAACCAAGAGACCCAGTACTTC
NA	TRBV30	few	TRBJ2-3	CAWSVGDSSDTQYF	TGTGCCTGGAGTGTGGGAGACAGCTCAGATACGCAGTATTTT
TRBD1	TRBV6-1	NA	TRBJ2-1	CASLQGTSYNEQFF	TGTGCCAGCTTACAGGGGACCTCCTACAATGAGCAGTTCTTC
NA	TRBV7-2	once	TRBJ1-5	CASSSGQNNQPQHF	TGTGCCAGCAGCTCAGGACAGAACAATCAGCCCCAGCATTTT
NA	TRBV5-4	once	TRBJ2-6	CASSWGVSGANVLTF	TGTGCCAGCAGCTGGGGTGTTTCTGGGGCCAACGTCCTGACTTTC
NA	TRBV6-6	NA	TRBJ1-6	CASRSPGEGSPLHF	TGTGCCAGCAGGAGTCCCGGGGAGGGGTCACCCCTCCACTTT
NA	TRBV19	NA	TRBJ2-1	CASSIQALYNEQFF	TGTGCCAGTAGTATCCAGGCCTTATACAATGAGCAGTTCTTC